These 8 T cell receptor beta chains were all obtained from the same sample, sequenced in a study of blood T cell repertoires in COVID-19. This table comes from immunoSEQ multiplex PCR, and its TCRdb copy is limited to in-frame clones, with some not included. The profile shows fewer than 75,000 clones, about four fifths of them singletons. Sequencing was carried out using peripheral blood. The receptors here all came from a woman aged 55-69 years with acute or convalescent COVID-19.

This sequence joins TRBV9 and TRBJ2-5, with 8 bases that match TRBD2. J was trimmed by 5 bases and V by 1 base; bases with no gene match: 7. This CDR3 comprises 15 residues. Germline CDR1 is SGDLS and CDR2 is YYNGEE. Written as DNA, the CDR3 is TGTGCCAGCAGCGTAAATCCGACTAGCGACGAGACCCAGTACTTC. Protein: CASSVNPTSDETQYF. Full variable domain (missing parts from reference TRBV9 and TRBJ2-5): DSGVTQTPKHLITATGQRVTLRCSPRSGDLSVYWYQQSLDQGLQFLIQYYNGEERAKGNILERFSAQQFPDLHSELNLSSLELGDSALYFCASSVNPTSDETQYFGPGTRLLVL.

V is TRBV27 and J is TRBJ2-7, with 8 bases lining up with TRBD1. This CDR3 spans 15 amino acids. The germline CDR1 and CDR2 sequences are MNHEY and SMNVEV (reference sequence). The ends lost 4 bases at V and 2 bases at J; junction bases unmatched: 7. The CDR3 protein is CASSSRTGIPYEQYF. The CDR3, as DNA: TGTGCCAGCAGTTCTAGGACAGGGATTCCCTACGAGCAGTACTTC.

The rearrangement uses TRBV18 and TRBJ2-4; TRBD2 is a possible D gene (5 bases). Per germline, CDR1 KGHSH and CDR2 LQKENI. Trimming took 6 bases from V and 8 from J, leaving 8 bases between them. The CDR3 runs 11 residues. The CDR3: CASSPGDIQYF. Here the CDR3 DNA reads TGTGCCAGCTCTCCCGGGGACATTCAGTACTTC.

This clone was seen just once. The J gene is TRBJ2-3, the V gene TRBV5-1; 9 bases are a match to TRBD1. CDR1 is SGHRS, CDR2 YFSETQ, per germline. CDR3 size: 20 residues. J was trimmed by 10 bases and V by 5 bases; bases with no gene match: 29. Here the CDR3 reads CASSPGTGKKDSGFLYAQYF. Written as DNA, the CDR3 is TGCGCCAGCAGTCCCGGGACAGGGAAGAAAGACTCAGGATTTCTGTACGCGCAGTATTTT.

The DNA of the CDR3 is TGTGCCAGCAGTTTAAAGGGACAGGGGGCTGGTGGCTACACCTTC. It specifies CASSLKGQGAGGYTF. V is TRBV28 and J is TRBJ1-2; 12 bases are shared with TRBD1. Losses at the gene ends were 2 bases for V and 7 bases for J; bases not matched to a gene: 5. CDR1 is MDHEN, CDR2 SYDVKM, per germline. This CDR3 is 15 amino acids long.

The rearrangement uses TRBV10-3 and TRBJ1-1; TRBD1 matches 9 bases. The CDR3 loop spans 14 amino acids. Looked up from germline, CDR1 is ENHRY and CDR2 is SYGVKD. The trim removed 6 bases at V and 5 bases at J, leaving 7 bases unmatched. CDR3 sequence: CAIRDGTGWTEAFF. The DNA of the CDR3 is TGTGCCATCAGAGATGGGACAGGGTGGACTGAAGCTTTCTTT.

This clone was counted ten times or more. The chain has TRBV15 and TRBJ1-6; 9 bases match TRBD1. The V and J ends lost 5 bases and 7 bases, in that order; junction bases with no gene match: 3. Germline values: CDR1 LNHNV, CDR2 YYDKDF (reference sequence). The CDR3 length is 14 residues. The chain's CDR3 is CATSPDRGNSPLHF. The CDR3 DNA reads as TGTGCCACCAGCCCGGACAGGGGAAATTCACCCCTCCACTTT. Looking up the rest from reference TRBV15 and TRBJ1-6 gives the full variable domain: DAMVIQNPRYQVTQFGKPVTLSCSQTLNHNVMYWYQQKSSQAPKLLFHYYDKDFNNEADTPDNFQSRRPNTSFCFLDIRSPGLGDTAMYLCATSPDRGNSPLHFGNGTRLTVT.

This clone was seen a few times. The chain joins TRBV11-2 to TRBJ1-1; D uncertain. CDR1 and CDR2 from the germline V gene are SGHAT and FQNNGV. V gave up 4 bases and J gave up 1 base, with 10 bases separating them. The CDR3 is 14 amino acids. The CDR3 protein is CASSSRLTNTEAFF. The CDR3 DNA reads as TGTGCCAGCAGCTCGCGACTGACGAACACTGAAGCTTTCTTT.